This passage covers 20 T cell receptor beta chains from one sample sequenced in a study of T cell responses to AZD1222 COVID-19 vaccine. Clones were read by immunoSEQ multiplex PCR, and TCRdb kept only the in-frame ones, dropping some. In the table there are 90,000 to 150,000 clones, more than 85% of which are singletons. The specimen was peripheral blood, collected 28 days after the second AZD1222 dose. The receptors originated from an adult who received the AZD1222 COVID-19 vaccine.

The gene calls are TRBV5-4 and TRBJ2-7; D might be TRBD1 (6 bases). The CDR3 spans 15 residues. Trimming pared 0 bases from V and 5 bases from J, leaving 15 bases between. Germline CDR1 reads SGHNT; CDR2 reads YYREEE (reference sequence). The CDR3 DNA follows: TGTGCCAGCAGCTTGGACCCAGGGGAAGGGAACGAGCAGTACTTC. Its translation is CASSLDPGEGNEQYF.

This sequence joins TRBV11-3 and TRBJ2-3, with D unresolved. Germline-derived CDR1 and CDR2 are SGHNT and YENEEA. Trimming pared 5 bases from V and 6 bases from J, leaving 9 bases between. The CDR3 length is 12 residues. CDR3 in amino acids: CASSGPDDTQYF. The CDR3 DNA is TGTGCCAGCAGCGGGCCGGATGATACGCAGTATTTT.

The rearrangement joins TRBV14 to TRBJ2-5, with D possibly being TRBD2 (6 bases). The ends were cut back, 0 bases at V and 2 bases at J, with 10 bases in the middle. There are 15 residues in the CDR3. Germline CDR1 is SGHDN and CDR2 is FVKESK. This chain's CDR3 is CASSQDPGRQETQYF. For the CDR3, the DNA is TGTGCCAGCAGCCAAGATCCAGGGAGGCAAGAGACCCAGTACTTC.

The CDR3 is CASSQDRRGTEAFF. CDR3 DNA sequence: TGTGCCAGCAGCCAAGACAGGAGGGGCACTGAAGCTTTCTTT. The rearrangement joins TRBV11-1 to TRBJ1-1, with D perhaps TRBD1 (6 bases). The CDR3 consists of 14 residues. V lost 5 bases and J lost 4, with 14 bases in between. CDR1 is SGHAT, CDR2 FQDESV, per germline (reference sequence).

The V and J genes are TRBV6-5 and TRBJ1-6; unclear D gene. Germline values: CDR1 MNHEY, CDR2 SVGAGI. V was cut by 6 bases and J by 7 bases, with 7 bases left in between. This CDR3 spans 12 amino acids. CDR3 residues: CASRGGNSPLHF. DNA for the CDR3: TGTGCCAGCAGGGGTGGGAATTCACCCCTCCACTTT.

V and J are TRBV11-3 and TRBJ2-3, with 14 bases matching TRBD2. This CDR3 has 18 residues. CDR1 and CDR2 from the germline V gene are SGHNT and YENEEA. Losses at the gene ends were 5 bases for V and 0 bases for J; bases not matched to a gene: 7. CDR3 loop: CASSPWTSGGQSTDTQYF. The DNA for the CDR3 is TGTGCCAGCAGCCCTTGGACTAGCGGGGGGCAAAGCACAGATACGCAGTATTTT. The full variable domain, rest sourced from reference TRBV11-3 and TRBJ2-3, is EAGVVQSPRYKIIEKKQPVAFWCNPISGHNTLYWYLQNLGQGPELLIRYENEEAVDDSQLPKDRFSAERLKGVDSTLKIQPAELGDSAVYLCASSPWTSGGQSTDTQYFGPGTRLTVL.

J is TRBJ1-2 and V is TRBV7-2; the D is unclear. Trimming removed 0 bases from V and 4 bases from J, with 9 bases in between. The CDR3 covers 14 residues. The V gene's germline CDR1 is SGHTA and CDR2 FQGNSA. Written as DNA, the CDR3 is TGTGCCAGCAGCTTAGCGGATCGGGGCTATGGCTACACCTTC. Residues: CASSLADRGYGYTF.

CDR3 sequence reads: CASSSRTGELFF. CDR3 in DNA: TGTGCCAGCAGCTCCCGTACCGGGGAGCTGTTTTTT. This chain uses TRBV7-6 with TRBJ2-2; D not resolved. CDR3 length: 12 residues. CDR1 SGHVS and CDR2 FNYEAQ come from the germline V gene. The V and J ends lost 4 bases and 5 bases respectively, with 5 bases between them.

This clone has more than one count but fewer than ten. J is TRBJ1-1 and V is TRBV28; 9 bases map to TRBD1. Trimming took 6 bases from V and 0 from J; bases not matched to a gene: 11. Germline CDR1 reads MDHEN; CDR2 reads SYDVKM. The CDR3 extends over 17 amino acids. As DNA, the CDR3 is TGTGCCAGCAGGGTACCGGGACAGGGAGGGGTGAACACTGAAGCTTTCTTT. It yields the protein CASRVPGQGGVNTEAFF.

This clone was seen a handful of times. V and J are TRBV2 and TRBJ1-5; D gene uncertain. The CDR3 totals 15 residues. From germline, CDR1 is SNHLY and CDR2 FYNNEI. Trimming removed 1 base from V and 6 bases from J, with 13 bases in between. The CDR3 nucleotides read TGTGCCAGCAGTGAAGATGAGACGAGGTTTCAGCCCCAGCATTTT. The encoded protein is CASSEDETRFQPQHF.

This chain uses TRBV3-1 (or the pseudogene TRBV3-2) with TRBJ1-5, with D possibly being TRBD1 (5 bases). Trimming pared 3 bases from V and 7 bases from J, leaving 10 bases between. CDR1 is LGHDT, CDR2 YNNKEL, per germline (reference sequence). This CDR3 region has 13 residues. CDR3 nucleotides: TGTGCCAGCAGCCATATGGGGGGACAGCCCCAGCATTTT. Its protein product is CASSHMGGQPQHF.

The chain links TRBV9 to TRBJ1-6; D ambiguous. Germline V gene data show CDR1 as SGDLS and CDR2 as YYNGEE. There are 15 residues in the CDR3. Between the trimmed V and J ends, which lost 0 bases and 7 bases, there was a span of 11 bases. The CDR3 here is CASSVGMGRNSPLHF. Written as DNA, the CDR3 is TGTGCCAGCAGCGTAGGTATGGGTAGGAATTCACCCCTCCACTTT.

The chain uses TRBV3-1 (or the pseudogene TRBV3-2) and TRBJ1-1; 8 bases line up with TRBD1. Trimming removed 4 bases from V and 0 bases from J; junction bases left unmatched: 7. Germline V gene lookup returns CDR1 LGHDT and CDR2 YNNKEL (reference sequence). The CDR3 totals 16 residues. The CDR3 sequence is CASSLDRGRMNTEAFF. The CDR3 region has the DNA TGTGCCAGCAGCCTCGACAGGGGACGAATGAACACTGAAGCTTTCTTT.

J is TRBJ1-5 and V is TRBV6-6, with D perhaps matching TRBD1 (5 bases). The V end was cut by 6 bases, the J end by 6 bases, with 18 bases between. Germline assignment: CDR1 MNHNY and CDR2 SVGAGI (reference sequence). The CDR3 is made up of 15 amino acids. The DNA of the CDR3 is TGTGCCAGCAGCCCAGGGAGGGGAAGGAGTCAGCCCCAGCATTTT. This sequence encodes CASSPGRGRSQPQHF.

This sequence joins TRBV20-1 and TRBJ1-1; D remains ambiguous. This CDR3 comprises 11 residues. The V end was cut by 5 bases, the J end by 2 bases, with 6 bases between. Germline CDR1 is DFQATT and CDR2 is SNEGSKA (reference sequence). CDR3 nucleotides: TGCAGTGCTGCCCGTAACACTGAAGCTTTCTTT. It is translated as CSAARNTEAFF.

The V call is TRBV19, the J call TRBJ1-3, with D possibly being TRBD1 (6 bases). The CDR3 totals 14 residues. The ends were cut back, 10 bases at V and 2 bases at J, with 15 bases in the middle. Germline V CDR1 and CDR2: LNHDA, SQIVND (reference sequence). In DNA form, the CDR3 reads TGTGCCACCCGACTACAGGGAACTGGAAACACCATATATTTT. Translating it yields CATRLQGTGNTIYF.

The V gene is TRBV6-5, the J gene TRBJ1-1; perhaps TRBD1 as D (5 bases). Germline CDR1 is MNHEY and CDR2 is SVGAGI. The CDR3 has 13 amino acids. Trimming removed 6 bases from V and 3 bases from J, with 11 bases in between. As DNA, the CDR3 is TGTGCCAGCAGCCTGTGGGGGGACACTGAAGCTTTCTTT. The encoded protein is CASSLWGDTEAFF.

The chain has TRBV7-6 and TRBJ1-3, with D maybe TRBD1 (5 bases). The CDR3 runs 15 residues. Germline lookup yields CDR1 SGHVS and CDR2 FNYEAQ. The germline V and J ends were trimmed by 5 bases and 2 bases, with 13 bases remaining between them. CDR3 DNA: TGTGCCAGCAGCCCCGTGGGGGGGACTGGAAACACCATATATTTT. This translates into CASSPVGGTGNTIYF.

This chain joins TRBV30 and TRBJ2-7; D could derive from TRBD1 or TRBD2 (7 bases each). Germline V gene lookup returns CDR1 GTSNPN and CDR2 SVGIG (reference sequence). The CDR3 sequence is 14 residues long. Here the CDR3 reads CAAEGGTVSYEQYF. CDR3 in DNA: TGTGCAGCAGAGGGGGGGACAGTGTCCTACGAGCAGTACTTC.

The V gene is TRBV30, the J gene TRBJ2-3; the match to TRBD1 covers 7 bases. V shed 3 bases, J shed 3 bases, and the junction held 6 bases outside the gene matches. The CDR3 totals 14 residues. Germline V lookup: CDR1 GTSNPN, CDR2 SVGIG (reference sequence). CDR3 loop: CAWRYPGQTDTQYF. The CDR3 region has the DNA TGTGCCTGGAGGTATCCGGGACAGACAGATACGCAGTATTTT.